The clone carrying this T cell receptor (beta chain) has only a few counts. Its antigen remains unidentified. Source study methods: CDR3 was compared across clinicopathological groups, and the resulting differences were used to build a distant-metastasis classifier for papillary thyroid cancer. TCRdb redid the clone calls on the PCR reads using MiXCR. TCRdb's processing, not the authors' own work, is the source of the V and J calls. Of around 50,000 clones listed, 25% to 35% are singletons. This sample is drawn from a study of metastatic and nonmetastatic thyroid tumors. Across the whole study: Repertoire comparison spanned blood and tumor or nodule tissue of malignant and benign thyroid patients.

Study-level results: Reports indicated that malignant thyroid tumors showed significantly higher TCR beta diversity than benign nodules did, in blood and tumor.

All patients were untreated before thyroid surgery. This CDR3 has 13 residues. CDR1 MNHNS and CDR2 SASEGT come from the germline V gene. V trimming: 6 bases; J trimming: 5 bases; junction bases outside the gene matches: 5. Input material: blood. The sequence was obtained from a female donor with papillary thyroid cancer or a benign thyroid nodule (not recorded which). Some clones in this sample may be carry-over from other donors' samples. V gene TRBV6-1 combines with J gene TRBJ1-2, with 8 bases lining up with TRBD1. CDR3 in amino acids: CASSPGGEYGYTF. In nucleotides, the CDR3 is TGTGCCAGCAGCCCAGGGGGCGAATATGGCTACACCTTC.